This TCR beta chain is drawn from a study of CD8+CD57+ T cells in acquired aplastic anemia. Looking at the study overall: DNA from sorted CD4+ and CD8+ cells averaged 3.2 ug. Study-wide findings and caveats: Patients and controls had CD8+ Simpson's diversity values that were not significantly distinct. The study identified under 30 CD8+ CDR3 sequences shared by patients and controls.

Genomic DNA constituted the template upon which TCR beta VDJ and CDR3 profiling was performed. Each CDR3 protein gets one entry after TCRdb re-called the reads with MiXCR. The repertoire holds about 190,000 distinct CDR3 sequences, with 54% as singletons. The germline V gene encodes CDR1 SGHNT and CDR2 YENEEA. V was cut by 3 bases and J by 3 bases, with 12 bases left in between. The CDR3 has 14 amino acids. As to this clonotype: Its antigen is not identified.

Sequencing was performed on sorted CD4+, CD8+, or CD8+CD57+ T cells (not recorded which) from PBMCs. This clonotype was sampled from a human donor in good health, serving as a control. The chain has TRBV11-3 and TRBJ2-7; D is possibly TRBD2 (6 bases). The CDR3 sequence is CASSFGTGNYEQYF. CDR3 bases: TGTGCCAGCAGCTTCGGGACTGGAAACTACGAGCAGTACTTC.